This T cell receptor (beta chain) was captured by sequencing in a study of early T cells in non-severe SARS-CoV-2 infection. Study-level points and caveats: Private and CD4 specificities were missed by VDJdb matching, which favored anti-spike CD8 responses.

CDR3 length: 17 residues. Germline V gene data show CDR1 as LGHDT and CDR2 as YNNKEL (reference sequence). V gave up 2 bases and J gave up 0 bases, with 14 bases separating them. In the case of this clonotype: The antigen is not known.

Individual cDNA molecules received unique molecular identifiers. Each CDR3 protein gets one entry after TCRdb re-called the 5' RACE reads with MiXCR. Of tens of thousands of distinct CDR3 sequences listed, about 15% are singletons. The chain links TRBV3-1 to TRBJ2-1; D possibly corresponds to TRBD2 (5 bases). The clonotype comes from an adult who was a healthcare worker with PCR-confirmed SARS-CoV-2 infection or an uninfected control (not recorded which). Sequenced: whole blood. CDR3 amino acids: CASSQLTGKSSYNEQFF. Written as DNA, the CDR3 is TGTGCCAGCAGCCAATTGACGGGGAAGAGCTCCTACAATGAGCAGTTCTTC.